This T cell receptor beta chain was identified during a study of response to subunit inactivated influenza vaccine. TCRdb re-called the RT-PCR reads through MiXCR, storing one row per CDR3 protein. The sample yields hundreds of thousands of distinct CDR3 sequences, 11% seen once. This clonotype was picked up a small number of times. In addition, the sample was reused for a study of T cells expressing NK-cell markers. That work adds: A 5'RACE template switching approach incorporating UMIs was used to make TCR beta cDNA. With respect to HCMV, most of the eight sequenced donors were seropositive, and one was seronegative. As a fraction of CD8+ T cells, dominant NKG2C+ clonotypes reached roughly 1.0-7.5% in six donors.

The receptor's source is a man aged 50-59 years who received an inactivated influenza vaccine. This sample comprised PBMCs from blood, obtained on the day of vaccination.

The CDR3 spells CSVESVGETYEQYF. The CDR3 coding sequence is TGCAGCGTTGAGTCTGTGGGGGAGACTTACGAGCAGTACTTC. The chain carries TRBV29-1 and TRBJ2-7; possibly TRBD1 or TRBD2 for D (5 bases each). Deletions cut 3 bases from V and 4 bases from J, with 16 bases between. This CDR3 contains 14 residues. Germline V gene data show CDR1 as SQVTM and CDR2 as ANQGSEA.